Listed here is a single T cell receptor beta chain. Both 60 Vbeta primers and 13 Jbeta primers went into the PCR. Repertoires were generated with immunoSEQ multiplex PCR, while TCRdb's copy carries only in-frame clones and drops some. The sample carries more than 100,000 clones, 80% recorded once. These data are taken from a study of cytomegalovirus exposure and HLA in healthy donors. Study as a whole: HLA-typed donors were the source of approximately 80 million unique TCRs held in an early data release.

The CDR3 covers 12 residues. The germline V and J ends were trimmed by 4 bases and 7 bases, with 8 bases remaining between them. Germline CDR1 SGHRS, CDR2 YFSETQ. This sequence joins TRBV5-1 and TRBJ2-2, with no clear D. This receptor was identified in a man aged 35 to 55 in good health and CMV-seronegative. Sequencing used PBMCs. The CDR3 is CASSPNGGELFF. For the CDR3, the DNA is TGCGCCAGCAGCCCGAACGGCGGGGAGCTGTTTTTT.